This is a list of T cell receptor beta chains from one sample in a study of T cells in Graves' hyperthyroidism and ophthalmopathy. TCRdb redid the calling of the multiplex PCR reads with MiXCR, one entry per CDR3 protein. Of 300,000 to 350,000 distinct CDR3 sequences listed, around a sixth are singletons. Material for sequencing was blood. Every receptor here comes from a man aged 25 to 40 with Graves' hyperthyroidism. Both conserved end residues are part of each CDR3. D genes are given only for firm matches. Where a row states a size, it is once, few, many or the class of an expanded clone; other rows omit it.

TRBJ2-5,TRBV20-1,.,many,TGCAGTGCTGAGGTGGAGGGGAAGACCCAGTACTTC,CSAEVEGKTQYF
TRBJ2-7,TRBV5-6,.,few,TGTGCCAGCAGCCCAGGACAGAAATATGGCGAGCAGTACTTC,CASSPGQKYGEQYF
TRBJ1-4,TRBV18,.,.,TGTGCCAGCACCATGGGCCATAATGAAAAACTGTTTTTT,CASTMGHNEKLFF
TRBJ1-6,TRBV7-9,.,many,TGTGCCAGCAGTTATTCAGGACGAGGGAAGAATTCACCCCTCCACTTT,CASSYSGRGKNSPLHF
TRBJ2-3,TRBV2,.,many,TGTGCCAGCAGTGAGGGACGGTGGGATACGCAGTATTTT,CASSEGRWDTQYF
TRBJ1-5,TRBV7-8,.,many,TGTGCCAGCAGCTTCCTCTATAGCAATCAGCCCCAGCATTTT,CASSFLYSNQPQHF
TRBJ1-1,TRBV5-1,.,many,TGCGCCAGCAGCCAGCTGCCCTGGGGGCTCAGCGACACTGAAGCTTTCTTT,CASSQLPWGLSDTEAFF
TRBJ2-7,TRBV13,.,few,TGTGCCAGCAGCTCCCTTACACCCCTCCCGTACGAGCAGTACTTC,CASSSLTPLPYEQYF
TRBJ2-5,TRBV30,TRBD2,.,TGTGCCTGGGGGGGGGGACCGACTAGGGAGACCCAGTACTTC,CAWGGGPTRETQYF
TRBJ2-1,TRBV20-1,TRBD2,few,TGCAGTGCTAGAGAGGCTAGCGGGGTAAGCTCCTACAATGAGCAGTTCTTC,CSAREASGVSSYNEQFF
TRBJ1-2,TRBV20-1,.,many,TGCAGTGCAACGTCGCCAGGGGATATTTATGGCTACACCTTC,CSATSPGDIYGYTF
TRBJ2-3,TRBV5-6,.,many,TGTGCCAGCAGCTTCAGGGGATTGAGGAGCACAGATACGCAGTATTTT,CASSFRGLRSTDTQYF
TRBJ1-1,TRBV7-8,.,few,TGTGCCAGCAGCAGACGACCCCCACGGACTGAAGCTTTCTTT,CASSRRPPRTEAFF
TRBJ2-1,TRBV6-1,.,many,TGTGCCAGCAGGAAACTTCCCTCCTACAATGAGCAGTTCTTC,CASRKLPSYNEQFF
TRBJ2-1,TRBV7-3,.,many,TGTGCCAGCAGCTTATTTCCCAGGGTTAATGAGCAGTTCTTC,CASSLFPRVNEQFF
TRBJ1-4,TRBV12-3/TRBV12-4,TRBD1,few,TGTGCCAGCAGTAACCGCGGGACAGAGGGTGAAAAACTGTTTTTT,CASSNRGTEGEKLFF
TRBJ2-1,TRBV5-1,TRBD2,.,TGCGCCAGCAGCTTGGGGGGGGGACTAGCCAACAATGAGCAGTTCTTC,CASSLGGGLANNEQFF
TRBJ2-5,TRBV27,TRBD2,many,TGTGCCAGCAGTTTACGGCGGGAGGGCCGAGAGACCCAGTACTTC,CASSLRREGRETQYF
TRBJ2-3,TRBV7-9,TRBD2,many,TGTGCCAGCAGCAAACACTCTAGCGGCGTACCCACAGATACGCAGTATTTT,CASSKHSSGVPTDTQYF
TRBJ2-1,TRBV5-1,TRBD2,few,TGCGCCAGCGTTAGCGGGAGCTCCTACAATGAGCAGTTCTTC,CASVSGSSYNEQFF
TRBJ2-7,TRBV3-1,TRBD1,many,TGTGCCAGCAGCCGTTCCGGGACAGGGTCCTACGAGCAGTACTTC,CASSRSGTGSYEQYF
TRBJ2-2,TRBV19,TRBD2,.,TGTGCCAGTAGTTTTCAGCGGGAGATCCCCGGGGAGCTGTTTTTT,CASSFQREIPGELFF
TRBJ2-2,TRBV11-3,.,few,TGTGCCAGCAGCGAGAGGAACACCGGGGAGCTGTTTTTT,CASSERNTGELFF
TRBJ1-5,TRBV28,.,many,TGTGCCAGCAACAGGATCGGTCAGCCCCAGCATTTT,CASNRIGQPQHF
TRBJ1-1,TRBV27,.,many,TGTGCCAGCAGTTTAGGTGTCAGCTTGAACACTGAAGCTTTCTTT,CASSLGVSLNTEAFF
TRBJ2-1,TRBV6-2/TRBV6-3,.,few,TGTGCCAGCACCCCACGGGCCTCCTACAATGAGCAGTTCTTC,CASTPRASYNEQFF
TRBJ2-1,TRBV5-1,TRBD2,.,TGCGCCAGCAGCTTGGCCGTAGCGGGAGAGGTAGAGCAGTTCTTC,CASSLAVAGEVEQFF
TRBJ2-2,TRBV2,.,many,TGTGCCAGCAGTGACGGTCCAGCGGGGAACACCGGGGAGCTGTTTTTT,CASSDGPAGNTGELFF
TRBJ1-2,TRBV28,.,.,TGTGCCAGCAGCCAAACCCATTTAGGAGGTCAAAATGGCTACACCTTC,CASSQTHLGGQNGYTF
TRBJ2-1,TRBV11-3,TRBD1,many,TGTGCCAGCAGCGTGACAGGGAGCTCCTACAATGAGCAGTTCTTC,CASSVTGSSYNEQFF
TRBJ1-2,TRBV29-1,.,many,TGCAGCGTTGAAGTTGGGGGACTGGTCGGCTACACCTTC,CSVEVGGLVGYTF
TRBJ1-5,TRBV15,.,many,TGTGCCACCAGCAGGGCCAGGGTCGGAAACCCACGGTGGCAGCCCCAGCATTTT,CATSRARVGNPRWQPQHF
TRBJ2-1,TRBV5-1,TRBD2,.,TGCGCCAGCAGCTTAGATACTAGCGGTTCAGGGTGGCAGTTCTTC,CASSLDTSGSGWQFF
TRBJ2-1,TRBV12-3/TRBV12-4,.,many,TGTGCCAGCAGTTTGGCTGGGGACTTTGGCTTTCGTGAGCAGTTCTTC,CASSLAGDFGFREQFF
TRBJ2-7,TRBV4-1,TRBD1,.,TGCGCCAGCAGAGCCGGGACAGGGAACGAGCAGTGCTTC,CASRAGTGNEQCF
TRBJ1-5,TRBV12-3/TRBV12-4,TRBD1,many,TGTGCCAGCAGCCGACAGGGTAGCAATCAGCCCCAGCATTTT,CASSRQGSNQPQHF
TRBJ2-2,TRBV19,.,.,TGTGCCAGTAGTATCGGACCCGCCGGGGAGCTGTTTTTT,CASSIGPAGELFF
TRBJ2-3,TRBV10-1,.,many,TGCGCCAGCAGTGATATGAGCGGGAGCACAGATACGCAGTATTTT,CASSDMSGSTDTQYF
TRBJ2-1,TRBV12-3/TRBV12-4,.,.,TGTGCCAGCAGTCAAATCGACTGGTACAATGAGCAGTTCTTC,CASSQIDWYNEQFF
TRBJ1-4,TRBV15,.,few,TGTGCCACCAGCAGAGTGTCTGAAAAACTGTTTTTT,CATSRVSEKLFF
TRBJ2-1,TRBV19,TRBD1,.,TGTGCCAGTAGTACGTCCGGGACAGGGCCTTACGAGCAGTTCTTC,CASSTSGTGPYEQFF
TRBJ1-4,TRBV27,.,once,TGTGCCAGCAGTGGCTGGACAGCTAGTGAAAAACTGTTTTTT,CASSGWTASEKLFF
TRBJ2-1,TRBV5-1,TRBD2,.,TGCGCCAGCAGCTGGACCGGACCCACTAGCGGTGAACATTTCTTC,CASSWTGPTSGEHFF
TRBJ1-5,TRBV12-5,.,many,TGTGCTAGTGGTCCCAAAGCTAGCAATCAGCCCCAGCATTTT,CASGPKASNQPQHF
TRBJ1-2,TRBV30,.,many,TGTGCCTGGCGAACTCTAACCAACTATGGCTACACCTTC,CAWRTLTNYGYTF
TRBJ1-6,TRBV11-2,.,many,TGTGCCAGCAGCCTTAGGGGGGGGGATGGTTCACCCCTCCACTTT,CASSLRGGDGSPLHF
TRBJ1-1,TRBV5-1,.,many,TGCGCCAGCAGCTTGGTAGGGGACGCTTTCTTT,CASSLVGDAFF
TRBJ2-4,TRBV6-1,.,many,TGTGCCAGCAGTCCCCAGGAAGGACGGCGCGCTAAAAACATTCAGTACTTC,CASSPQEGRRAKNIQYF
TRBJ1-4,TRBV6-1,TRBD1,few,TGTGCCAGCAGTCCCCGGGACAGGGGAGAAAAACTGTTTTTT,CASSPRDRGEKLFF
TRBJ1-5,TRBV6-1,.,many,TGTGCCAGCAGCGGGGCTAATCAGCCCCAGCATTTT,CASSGANQPQHF
TRBJ1-1,TRBV5-1,.,.,TGCGCCAGCAGCGTTGACAGTGTGAACACTGAAGCTTTCTTT,CASSVDSVNTEAFF
TRBJ1-1,TRBV29-1,TRBD1,.,TGCAGCGTTGGACAGGGGGACACTGAAGCTTTCTTT,CSVGQGDTEAFF
TRBJ2-5,TRBV7-8,TRBD2,many,TGTGCCAGCAGCTTTAGCGGGGCCCAAGAGACCCAGTACTTC,CASSFSGAQETQYF